This TCR beta chain emerged from a study of cytomegalovirus exposure and HLA in healthy donors. PCR employed 60 Vbeta and 13 Jbeta primers. The assay was immunoSEQ multiplex PCR, and TCRdb's table has in-frame clones only and misses some. The table includes more than 140,000 clones, 77% detected once. This clone was seen only once. The sample taken for sequencing was PBMCs. The receptor was derived from a female donor in good health and CMV-seronegative.

CDR3 sequence (DNA): TGTGCCAGCAGCTCGACTAGCTCCTACAATGAGCAGTTCTTC. Translation gives CASSSTSSYNEQFF. The genes are TRBV7-6 and TRBJ2-1, with D perhaps matching TRBD2 (6 bases). Trimming pared 4 bases from V and 0 bases from J, leaving 7 bases between. Germline V gene data show CDR1 as SGHVS and CDR2 as FNYEAQ. CDR3 length: 14 residues. Drawing the rest from reference TRBV7-6 and TRBJ2-1, the complete variable domain is GAGVSQSPRYKVTKRGQDVALRCDPISGHVSLYWYRQALGQGPEFLTYFNYEAQQDKSGLPNDRFSAERPEGSISTLTIQRTEQRDSAMYRCASSSTSSYNEQFFGPGTRLTVL.